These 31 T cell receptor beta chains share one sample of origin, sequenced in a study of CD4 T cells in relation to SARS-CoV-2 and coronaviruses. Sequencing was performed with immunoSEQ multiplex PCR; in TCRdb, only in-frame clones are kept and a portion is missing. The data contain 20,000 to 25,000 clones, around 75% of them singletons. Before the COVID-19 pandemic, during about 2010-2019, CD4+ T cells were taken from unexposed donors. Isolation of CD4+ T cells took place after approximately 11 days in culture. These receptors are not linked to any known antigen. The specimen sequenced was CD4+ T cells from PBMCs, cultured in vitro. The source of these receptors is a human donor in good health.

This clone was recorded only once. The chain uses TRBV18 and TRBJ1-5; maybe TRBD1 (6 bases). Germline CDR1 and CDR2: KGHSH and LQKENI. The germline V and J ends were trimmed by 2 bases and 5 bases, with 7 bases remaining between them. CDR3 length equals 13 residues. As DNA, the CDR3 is TGTGCCAGCTCACCAGGGGGCTATCAGCCCCAGCATTTT. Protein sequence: CASSPGGYQPQHF. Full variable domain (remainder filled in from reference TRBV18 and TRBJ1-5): NAGVMQNPRHLVRRRGQEARLRCSPMKGHSHVYWYRQLPEEGLKFMVYLQKENIIDESGMPKERFSAEFPKEGPSILRIQQVVRGDSAAYFCASSPGGYQPQHFGDGTRLSIL.

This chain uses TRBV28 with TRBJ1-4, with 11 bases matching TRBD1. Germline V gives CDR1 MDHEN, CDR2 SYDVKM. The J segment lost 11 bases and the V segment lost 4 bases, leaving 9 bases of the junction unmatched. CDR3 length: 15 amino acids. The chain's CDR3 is CASSSPGQGGDKLFF. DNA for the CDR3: TGTGCCAGCAGTTCCCCGGGACAGGGGGGAGACAAACTGTTTTTT. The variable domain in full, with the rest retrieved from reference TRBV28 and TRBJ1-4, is DVKVTQSSRYLVKRTGEKVFLECVQDMDHENMFWYRQDPGLGLRLIYFSYDVKMKEKGDIPEGYSVSREKKERFSLILESASTNQTSMYLCASSSPGQGGDKLFFGSGTQLSVL.

In nucleotides, the CDR3 is TGTGCCAGCAGCCGACTAGCGGGAGGGCCTGGAGAGACCCAGTACTTC. Encoded protein: CASSRLAGGPGETQYF. The gene calls are TRBV5-6 and TRBJ2-5, with 14 bases aligning to TRBD2. Per the germline V gene, CDR1 is SGHDT and CDR2 is YYEEEE. V lost 4 bases and J lost 4; bases outside the gene matches: 6. This CDR3 contains 16 residues.

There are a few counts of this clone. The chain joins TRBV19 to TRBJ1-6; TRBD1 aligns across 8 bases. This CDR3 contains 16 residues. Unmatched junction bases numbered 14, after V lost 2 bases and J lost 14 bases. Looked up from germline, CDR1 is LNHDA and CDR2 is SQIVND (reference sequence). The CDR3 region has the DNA TGTGCCAGTAGTATATCGGGGCGGCAGGGGGCATTGACCCTCCACTTT. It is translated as CASSISGRQGALTLHF.

CDR3 DNA sequence: TGTGCCAGCAGCTTAGCTGGAGGAAACACCATATATTTT. Amino acid sequence: CASSLAGGNTIYF. The rearrangement links TRBV7-9 to TRBJ1-3; D gene unclear. Between the trimmed V and J ends, which lost 0 bases and 4 bases, there was a span of 4 bases. This CDR3 contains 13 residues. CDR1 is SEHNR and CDR2 is FQNEAQ in the germline V gene (reference sequence). The full variable domain, completed using reference TRBV7-9 and TRBJ1-3, is DTGVSQNPRHKITKRGQNVTFRCDPISEHNRLYWYRQTLGQGPEFLTYFQNEAQLEKSRLLSDRFSAERPKGSFSTLEIQRTEQGDSAMYLCASSLAGGNTIYFGEGSWLTVV.

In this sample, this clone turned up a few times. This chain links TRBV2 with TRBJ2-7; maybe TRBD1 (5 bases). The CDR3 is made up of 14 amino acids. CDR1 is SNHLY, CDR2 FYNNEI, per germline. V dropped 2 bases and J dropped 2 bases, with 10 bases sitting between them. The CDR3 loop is CASSEPRQTYEQYF. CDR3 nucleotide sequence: TGTGCCAGCAGTGAACCTAGACAGACCTACGAGCAGTACTTC.

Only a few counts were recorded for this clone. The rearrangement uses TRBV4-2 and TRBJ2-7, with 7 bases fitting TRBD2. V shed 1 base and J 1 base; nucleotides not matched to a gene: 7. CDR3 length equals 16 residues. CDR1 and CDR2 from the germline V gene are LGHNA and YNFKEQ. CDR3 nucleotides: TGTGCCAGCAGCCAAGCCGGGGCGGGAGAGTCCTACGAGCAGTACTTC. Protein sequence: CASSQAGAGESYEQYF.

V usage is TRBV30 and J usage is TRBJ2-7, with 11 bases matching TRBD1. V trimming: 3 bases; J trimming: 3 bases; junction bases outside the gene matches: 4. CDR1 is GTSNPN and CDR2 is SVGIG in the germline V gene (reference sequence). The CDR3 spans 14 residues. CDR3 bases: TGTGCCTGGAGAGGGGGGACAGGGGGCTACGAGCAGTACTTC. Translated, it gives CAWRGGTGGYEQYF. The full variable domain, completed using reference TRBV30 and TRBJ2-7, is SQTIHQWPATLVQPVGSPLSLECTVEGTSNPNLYWYRQAAGRGLQLLFYSVGIGQISSEVPQNLSASRPQDRQFILSSKKLLLSDSGFYLCAWRGGTGGYEQYFGPGTRLTVT.

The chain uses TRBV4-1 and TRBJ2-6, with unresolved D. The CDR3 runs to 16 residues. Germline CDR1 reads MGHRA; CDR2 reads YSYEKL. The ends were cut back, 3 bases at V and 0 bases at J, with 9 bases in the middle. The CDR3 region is CASSHLGYSGANVLTF. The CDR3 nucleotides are TGCGCCAGCAGCCATCTAGGTTACTCTGGGGCCAACGTCCTGACTTTC.

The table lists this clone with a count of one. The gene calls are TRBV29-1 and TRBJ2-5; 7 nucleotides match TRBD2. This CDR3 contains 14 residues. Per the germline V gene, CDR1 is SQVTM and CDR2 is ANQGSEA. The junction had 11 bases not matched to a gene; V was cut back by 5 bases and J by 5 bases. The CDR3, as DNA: TGCAGCGTTAAGTCCCTGGGAGGGCCCGAGACCCAGTACTTC. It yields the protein CSVKSLGGPETQYF.

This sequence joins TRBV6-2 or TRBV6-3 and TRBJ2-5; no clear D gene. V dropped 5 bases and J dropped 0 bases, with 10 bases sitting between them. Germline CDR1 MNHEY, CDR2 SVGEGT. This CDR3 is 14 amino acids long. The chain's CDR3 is CASSNPPNQETQYF. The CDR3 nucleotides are TGTGCCAGCAGTAACCCCCCAAACCAAGAGACCCAGTACTTC.

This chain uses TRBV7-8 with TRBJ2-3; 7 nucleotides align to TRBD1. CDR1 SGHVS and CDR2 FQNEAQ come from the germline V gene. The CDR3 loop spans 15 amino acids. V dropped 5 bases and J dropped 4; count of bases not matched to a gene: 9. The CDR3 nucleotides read TGTGCCAGCAGCCTCGACAGGGTGGAAGCAGATACGCAGTATTTT. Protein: CASSLDRVEADTQYF.

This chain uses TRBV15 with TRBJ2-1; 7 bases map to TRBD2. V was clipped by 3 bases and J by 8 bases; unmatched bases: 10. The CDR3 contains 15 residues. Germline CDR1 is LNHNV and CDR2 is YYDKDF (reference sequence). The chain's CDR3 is CATSRAGGSWDEQFF. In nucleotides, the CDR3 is TGTGCCACCAGCAGGGCGGGCGGGAGCTGGGATGAGCAGTTCTTC.

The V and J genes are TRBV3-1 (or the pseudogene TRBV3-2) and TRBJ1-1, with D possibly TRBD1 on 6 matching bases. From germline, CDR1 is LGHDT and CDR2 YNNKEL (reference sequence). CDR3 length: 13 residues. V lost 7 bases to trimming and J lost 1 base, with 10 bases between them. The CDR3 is CASKTGANTEAFF. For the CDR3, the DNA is TGTGCCAGCAAAACGGGGGCGAACACTGAAGCTTTCTTT.

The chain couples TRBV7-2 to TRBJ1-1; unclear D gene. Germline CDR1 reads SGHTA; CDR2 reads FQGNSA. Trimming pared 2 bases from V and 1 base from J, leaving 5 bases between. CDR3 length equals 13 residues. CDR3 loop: CASSLFQNTEAFF. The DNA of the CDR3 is TGTGCCAGCAGCTTATTTCAGAACACTGAAGCTTTCTTT.

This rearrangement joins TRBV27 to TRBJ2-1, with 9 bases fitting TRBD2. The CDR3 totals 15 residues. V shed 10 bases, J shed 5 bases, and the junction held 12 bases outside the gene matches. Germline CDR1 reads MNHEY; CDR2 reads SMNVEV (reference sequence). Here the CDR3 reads CAIGGALAGHNEQFF. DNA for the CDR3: TGTGCCATCGGGGGGGCGCTAGCGGGGCACAATGAGCAGTTCTTC.

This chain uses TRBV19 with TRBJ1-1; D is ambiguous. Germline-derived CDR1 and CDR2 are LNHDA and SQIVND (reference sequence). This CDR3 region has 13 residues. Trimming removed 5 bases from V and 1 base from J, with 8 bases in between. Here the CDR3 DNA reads TGTGCCAGTAGTCAACAGTCGAACACTGAAGCTTTCTTT. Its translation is CASSQQSNTEAFF.

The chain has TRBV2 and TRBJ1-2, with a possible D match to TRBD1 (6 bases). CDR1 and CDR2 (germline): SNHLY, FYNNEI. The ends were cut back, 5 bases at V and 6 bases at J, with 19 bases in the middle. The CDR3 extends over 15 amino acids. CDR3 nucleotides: TGTGCCAGCAGTTCCCAGGGTGGGCAGGGGAATGGCTACACCTTC. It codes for CASSSQGGQGNGYTF.

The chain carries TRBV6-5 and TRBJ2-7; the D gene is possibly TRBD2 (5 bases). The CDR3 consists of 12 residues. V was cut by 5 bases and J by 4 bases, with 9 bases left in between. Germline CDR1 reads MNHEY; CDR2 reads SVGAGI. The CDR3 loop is CASSLSGYEQYF. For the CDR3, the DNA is TGTGCCAGCAGTCTTTCGGGGTACGAGCAGTACTTC.

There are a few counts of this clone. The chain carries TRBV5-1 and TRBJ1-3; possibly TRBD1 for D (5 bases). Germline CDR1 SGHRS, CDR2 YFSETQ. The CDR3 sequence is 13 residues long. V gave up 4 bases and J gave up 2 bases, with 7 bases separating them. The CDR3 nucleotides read TGCGCCAGCAGCATGGGGCCTGGAAACACCATATATTTT. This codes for CASSMGPGNTIYF.

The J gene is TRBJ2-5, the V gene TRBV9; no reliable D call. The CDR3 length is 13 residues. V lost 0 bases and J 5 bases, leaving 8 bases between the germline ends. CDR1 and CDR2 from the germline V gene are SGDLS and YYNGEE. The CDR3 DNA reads TGTGCCAGCAGCGTAGAAGACTGGGAGACCCAGTACTTC. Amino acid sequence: CASSVEDWETQYF.

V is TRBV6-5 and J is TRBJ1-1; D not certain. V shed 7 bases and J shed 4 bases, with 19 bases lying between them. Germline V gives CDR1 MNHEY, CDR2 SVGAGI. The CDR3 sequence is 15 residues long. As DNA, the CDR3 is TGTGCCAGCAATCTACTGGGATCCCCGCCCACTGAAGCTTTCTTT. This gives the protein CASNLLGSPPTEAFF.

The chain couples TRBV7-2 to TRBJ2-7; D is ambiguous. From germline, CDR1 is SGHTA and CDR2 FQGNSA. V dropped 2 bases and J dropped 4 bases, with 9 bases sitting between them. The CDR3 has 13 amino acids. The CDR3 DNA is TGTGCCAGCAGCTTAAGCCCACTTTACGAGCAGTACTTC. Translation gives CASSLSPLYEQYF.

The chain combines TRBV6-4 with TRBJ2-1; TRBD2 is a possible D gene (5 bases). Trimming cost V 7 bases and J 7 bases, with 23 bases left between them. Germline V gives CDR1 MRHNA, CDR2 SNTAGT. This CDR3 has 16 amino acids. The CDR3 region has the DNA TGTGCCAGCACCCCTCCTTGCGGGTGCTGGTATAATGAGCAGTTCTTC. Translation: CASTPPCGCWYNEQFF.

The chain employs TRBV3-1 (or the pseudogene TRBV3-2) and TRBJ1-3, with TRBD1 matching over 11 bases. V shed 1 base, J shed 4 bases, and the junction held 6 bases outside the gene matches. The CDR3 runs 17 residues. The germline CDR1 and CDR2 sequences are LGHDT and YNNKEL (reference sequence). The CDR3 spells CASSQGTGGAGGNTIYF. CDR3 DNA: TGTGCCAGCAGCCAAGGGACAGGGGGCGCAGGAGGAAACACCATATATTTT.

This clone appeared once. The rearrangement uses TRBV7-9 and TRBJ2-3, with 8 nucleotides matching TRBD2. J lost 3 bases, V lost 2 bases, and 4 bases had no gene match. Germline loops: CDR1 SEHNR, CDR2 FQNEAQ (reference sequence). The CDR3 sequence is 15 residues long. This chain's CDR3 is CASSLSGGRTDTQYF. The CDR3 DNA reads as TGTGCCAGCAGCTTATCGGGAGGGCGGACAGATACGCAGTATTTT.

CDR3 in amino acids: CASSPGTTNYGYTF. The CDR3 DNA sequence: TGCGCCAGCAGCCCCGGGACAACTAACTATGGCTACACCTTC. The chain combines TRBV5-1 with TRBJ1-2; D is perhaps TRBD1 (6 bases). The CDR3 is 14 amino acids. Trimming removed 4 bases at V and 0 bases at J, with 10 bases between. Per germline, CDR1 SGHRS and CDR2 YFSETQ.

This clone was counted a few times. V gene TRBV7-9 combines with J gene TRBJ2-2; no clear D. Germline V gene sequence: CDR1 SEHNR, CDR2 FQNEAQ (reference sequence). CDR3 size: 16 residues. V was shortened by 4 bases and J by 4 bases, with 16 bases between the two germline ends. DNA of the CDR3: TGTGCCAGCAGCTCCCTAGGACCCATTAGCACCGGGGAGCTGTTTTTT. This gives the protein CASSSLGPISTGELFF.

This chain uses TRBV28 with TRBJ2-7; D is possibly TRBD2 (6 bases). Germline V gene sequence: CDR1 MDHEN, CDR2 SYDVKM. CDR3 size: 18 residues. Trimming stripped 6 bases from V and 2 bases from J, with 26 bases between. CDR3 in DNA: TGTGCCAGCAGCAAACCTTGGTGGCTCGCGGGATCCCCCTACGAGCAGTACTTC. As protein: CASSKPWWLAGSPYEQYF.

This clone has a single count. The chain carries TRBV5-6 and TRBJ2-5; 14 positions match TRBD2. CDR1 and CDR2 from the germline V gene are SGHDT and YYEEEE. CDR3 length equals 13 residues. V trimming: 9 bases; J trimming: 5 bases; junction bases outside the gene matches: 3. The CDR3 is CATRTSGRETQYF. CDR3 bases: TGTGCCACACGGACTAGCGGGAGGGAGACCCAGTACTTC.

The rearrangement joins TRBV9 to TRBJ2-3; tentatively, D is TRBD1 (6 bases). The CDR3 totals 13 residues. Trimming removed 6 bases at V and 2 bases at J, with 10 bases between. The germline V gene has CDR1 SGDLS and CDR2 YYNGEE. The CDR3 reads CASNRAPTDTQYF. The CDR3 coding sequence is TGTGCCAGCAACAGGGCCCCCACAGATACGCAGTATTTT.